This T cell receptor beta chain was identified during a study of blood T cell repertoires in COVID-19. Study summary: Recovered status in Cohort 3 required two negative PCRs, clearance, or symptom resolution. Sources were T cells, B-cell-depleted T cells, or PBMCs; the material itself was cDNA or gDNA.

The CDR3 consists of 14 residues. The germline CDR1 and CDR2 sequences are MDHEN and SYDVKM. V was clipped by 5 bases and J by 5 bases, with 16 bases between them. Participants spanned ages about 18 to 95 years and resided in some 22 US areas. This table comes from immunoSEQ multiplex PCR, and its TCRdb copy is limited to in-frame clones, with some not included. Among 250,000 to 300,000 clones listed, around 89% were seen once. The sequenced sample consisted of PBMCs or T cells enriched from blood (not recorded which). The clonotype comes from an older woman in a cohort exposed to, infected with or recovered from COVID-19 (not recorded which). J is TRBJ2-7 and V is TRBV28; TRBD1 is a possible D gene (6 bases). The CDR3 loop reads CASSPGQWVNEQYF. As DNA, the CDR3 is TGTGCCAGCAGTCCCGGACAGTGGGTGAACGAGCAGTACTTC.